This TCR beta chain was recorded in a study of blood T cells in healthy people across ages. Study-level results: Researchers said unsorted PBMCs prevented a conclusive naive versus antigen-experienced comparison.

Together with a sample-barcoded 5' primer, a J-beta primer mix was included in a second PCR lasting 7 to 11 cycles. The template-switch adaptor was a 5' adaptor with 12 random nucleotides. It tagged each cDNA molecule. TCRdb ran MiXCR on the 5' RACE reads and lists one entry per CDR3 protein. The table shows approximately 800,000 distinct CDR3 sequences, with nearly 60% occurring only once. About this clonotype itself: Antigen unknown.

Germline CDR1 and CDR2: MNHEY and SVGAGI. The CDR3 consists of 16 residues. Trimming pared 6 bases from V and 11 bases from J, leaving 28 bases between. The TCR comes from a man under 40 in good health. Sequenced material: blood. The chain carries TRBV6-5 and TRBJ2-5; D assignment may be TRBD1 or TRBD2 (5 bases each). In nucleotides, the CDR3 is TGTGCCAGCAGCTCCTATACCGGGACGCCGGTGGAAGAGCAGTACTTC. It codes for CASSSYTGTPVEEQYF.